A single sample gave rise to the 18 T cell receptor beta chains below, sequenced in a study of cytomegalovirus exposure and HLA in healthy donors. The PCR used 60 Vbeta and 13 Jbeta primers. This table comes from immunoSEQ multiplex PCR, and its TCRdb copy is limited to in-frame clones, with some not included. This repertoire shows 130,000 to 150,000 clones, roughly 80% found once; its top ten account for 3%. The sample consisted of PBMCs. The receptors come from a man in his forties in good health and CMV-seropositive.

This rearrangement joins TRBV7-2 to TRBJ2-3, with D possibly TRBD2 on 6 matching bases. CDR3 length: 18 residues. CDR1 and CDR2 from the germline V gene are SGHTA and FQGNSA. Trimming stripped 7 bases from V and 0 bases from J, with 23 bases between. The CDR3 DNA reads TGTGCCAGCACTTATTTGCTAGGAGTCGGGACTAGCACAGATACGCAGTATTTT. Translating it yields CASTYLLGVGTSTDTQYF.

This clone has just one count. V and J are TRBV2 and TRBJ2-3; no firm D call. There are 14 residues in the CDR3. Germline CDR1 is SNHLY and CDR2 is FYNNEI. V dropped 8 bases and J dropped 11 bases, with 23 bases sitting between them. CDR3 residues: CASLEHNNVGRQYF. The DNA of the CDR3 is TGTGCCAGCCTAGAGCACAACAATGTTGGCAGGCAGTATTTT.

This clone was picked up a small number of times. The genes are TRBV4-2 and TRBJ2-7, with a weak D call TRBD1 (6 bases). From germline, CDR1 is LGHNA and CDR2 YNFKEQ. V lost 2 bases and J 0 bases, leaving 11 bases between the germline ends. This CDR3 region has 15 residues. The CDR3 DNA reads as TGTGCCAGCAGCCAACAAGGACAGCACTCCTACGAGCAGTACTTC. Protein product: CASSQQGQHSYEQYF.

This sequence joins TRBV6-6 and TRBJ2-3, with D maybe TRBD2 (5 bases). The CDR3 has 14 amino acids. From germline, CDR1 is MNHNY and CDR2 SVGAGI (reference sequence). V shed 5 bases and J shed 2 bases, with 11 bases lying between them. The CDR3 region is CASSQAEYTDTQYF. CDR3 DNA sequence: TGTGCCAGCAGTCAAGCGGAGTACACAGATACGCAGTATTTT.

The chain carries TRBV27 and TRBJ2-7, with D maybe TRBD2 (6 bases). V lost 5 bases and J 3 bases, leaving 17 bases between the germline ends. Germline assignment: CDR1 MNHEY and CDR2 SMNVEV (reference sequence). This CDR3 region has 15 residues. CDR3 sequence (DNA): TGTGCCAGCAGTCCCCTTGGGGGGAGCTTCTACGAGCAGTACTTC. This translates into CASSPLGGSFYEQYF.

The CDR3 sequence: CASSVQVNQPQHF. The CDR3 coding sequence is TGTGCCAGCAGTGTACAGGTCAATCAGCCCCAGCATTTT. The V call is TRBV6-4, the J call TRBJ1-5, with D perhaps matching TRBD1 (5 bases). This CDR3 spans 13 amino acids. V lost 4 bases and J lost 3, with 7 bases in between. CDR1 MRHNA and CDR2 SNTAGT come from the germline V gene.

This clone was detected only once. This sequence joins TRBV27 and TRBJ2-7; 7 nucleotides line up with TRBD1. Germline V gene data show CDR1 as MNHEY and CDR2 as SMNVEV (reference sequence). The CDR3 sequence is 15 residues long. The V gene end was trimmed by 7 bases and the J gene end by 0 bases; junction bases not matched to a gene: 9. The CDR3 DNA follows: TGTGCCAGCACGAGAACAGGGGCCAGCTCCTACGAGCAGTACTTC. Encoded protein: CASTRTGASSYEQYF.

This clone was found a few times. This chain uses TRBV27 with TRBJ2-2; 8 nucleotides line up with TRBD1. In germline, CDR1 is MNHEY, CDR2 SMNVEV (reference sequence). This CDR3 comprises 14 residues. V was clipped by 7 bases and J by 13 bases; unmatched bases: 14. The CDR3 protein is CASTADRGSHLLFF. CDR3 nucleotides: TGTGCCAGCACCGCAGACAGGGGAAGCCATTTGCTGTTTTTT.

V gene TRBV11-3 combines with J gene TRBJ2-3, with D perhaps matching TRBD1 (5 bases). V shed 2 bases and J shed 2 bases, with 11 bases lying between them. The CDR3 is 15 amino acids. The germline V gene encodes CDR1 SGHNT and CDR2 YENEEA. The CDR3 DNA sequence: TGTGCCAGCAGCTTAAATTCAGGGTTCACAGATACGCAGTATTTT. Translating gives CASSLNSGFTDTQYF. Full variable domain (rest looked up from reference TRBV11-3 and TRBJ2-3): EAGVVQSPRYKIIEKKQPVAFWCNPISGHNTLYWYLQNLGQGPELLIRYENEEAVDDSQLPKDRFSAERLKGVDSTLKIQPAELGDSAVYLCASSLNSGFTDTQYFGPGTRLTVL.

V gene TRBV6-1 combines with J gene TRBJ1-3; D not resolved. Trimming took off 1 base at V and 0 bases at J, with 7 bases between the two ends. This CDR3 contains 15 residues. The germline V gene has CDR1 MNHNS and CDR2 SASEGT. The CDR3 here is CASSEGIYSGNTIYF. CDR3 nucleotides: TGTGCCAGCAGTGAAGGTATTTACTCTGGAAACACCATATATTTT.

The chain's CDR3 is CASSLGGSYEQYF. For the CDR3, the DNA is TGTGCCAGCAGTTTGGGCGGGAGCTACGAGCAGTACTTC. The genes are TRBV28 and TRBJ2-7; TRBD2 matches 7 bases. Germline CDR1 reads MDHEN; CDR2 reads SYDVKM. V lost 3 bases and J lost 3; bases outside the gene matches: 2. The CDR3 has 13 residues.

The chain recombines TRBV5-4 with TRBJ1-2; the D gene is possibly TRBD1 (5 bases). Germline V gives CDR1 SGHNT, CDR2 YYREEE (reference sequence). V was shortened by 0 bases and J by 5 bases, with 11 bases between the two germline ends. The CDR3 has 14 residues. Here the CDR3 DNA reads TGTGCCAGCAGCTTGGCTAGACGGACATATGGCTACACCTTC. Translated, it gives CASSLARRTYGYTF.

About this clone: The junction shows a germline mismatch at one end, possibly a read error. V usage is TRBV7-9 and J usage is TRBJ2-7; 7 bases fit TRBD2. CDR1 SEHNR and CDR2 FQNEAQ come from the germline V gene (reference sequence). CDR3 size: 12 residues. CDR3 sequence reads: CSSSGLVHEQYF. CDR3 in DNA: TGTTCCAGCAGCGGACTAGTCCACGAGCAGTACTTC.

V and J are TRBV5-1 and TRBJ2-5, with no clear D. The J call may be incorrect, as the DNA end agrees better with TRBJ2-7. The germline gives CDR1 SGHRS, CDR2 YFSETQ. The CDR3 is 12 residues long. CDR3 protein: CASRLDHYEQYF. The CDR3 DNA follows: TGCGCCAGCCGACTCGACCACTACGAGCAGTACTTC.

The rearrangement joins TRBV30 to TRBJ1-6; D possibly corresponds to TRBD1 (5 bases). CDR1 and CDR2 from the germline V gene are GTSNPN and SVGIG (reference sequence). The CDR3 is made up of 15 amino acids. V gave up 4 bases and J gave up 8 bases, with 18 bases separating them. CDR3 in DNA: TGTGCCTGGACTCTTCGAGCGGGACTCGATTCACCCCTCCACTTT. Amino acid sequence: CAWTLRAGLDSPLHF.

This CDR3 is CASYRQGGPGELFF. The CDR3 DNA reads TGTGCCAGCTATAGACAGGGAGGTCCCGGGGAGCTGTTTTTT. V gene TRBV28 combines with J gene TRBJ2-2; TRBD1 might be the D (7 bases). Germline V CDR1 and CDR2: MDHEN, SYDVKM. CDR3 length equals 14 residues. The V end was cut by 8 bases, the J end by 6 bases, with 16 bases between.

V gene TRBV6-4 combines with J gene TRBJ1-4, with 10 bases lining up with TRBD1. The CDR3 has 17 amino acids. Germline CDR1 reads MRHNA; CDR2 reads SNTAGT. J lost 7 bases, V lost 7 bases, and 15 bases had no gene match. The CDR3 DNA reads TGTGCCAGCACCGTTGGGGGGACAGGGGAACTAATTGAAAAACTGTTTTTT. Protein product: CASTVGGTGELIEKLFF.

This clone was found a few times. The chain joins TRBV5-1 to TRBJ2-5; D ambiguous. There are 14 residues in the CDR3. V shed 7 bases and J shed 4 bases, with 17 bases lying between them. Germline loops: CDR1 SGHRS, CDR2 YFSETQ. The CDR3 bases are TGCGCCAGCGGCCCCCACCTCGCAGGAGAGACCCAGTACTTC. Its protein is CASGPHLAGETQYF. The whole variable domain, filled in from reference TRBV5-1 and TRBJ2-5, reads KAGVTQTPRYLIKTRGQQVTLSCSPISGHRSVSWYQQTPGQGLQFLFEYFSETQRNKGNFPGRFSGRQFSNSRSEMNVSTLELGDSALYLCASGPHLAGETQYFGPGTRLLVL.